These 18 T cell receptor beta chains originate from one sample sequenced in a study of cytomegalovirus exposure and HLA in healthy donors. PCR employed 60 Vbeta and 13 Jbeta primers. Using immunoSEQ multiplex PCR, the repertoire was profiled, and TCRdb retains in-frame clones only, with some absent. This table holds approximately 150,000 clones, 65% to 80% found once. Sequenced input: PBMCs. These receptors came from a young woman in good health and CMV-seronegative.

This sequence joins TRBV15 and TRBJ2-1; D might be TRBD2 (5 bases). Per germline, CDR1 LNHNV and CDR2 YYDKDF (reference sequence). The germline V and J ends were trimmed by 3 bases and 8 bases, with 11 bases remaining between them. The CDR3 is 13 residues long. CDR3 sequence: CATSREVSDEQFF. The CDR3 DNA sequence: TGTGCCACCAGCAGGGAGGTTAGCGATGAGCAGTTCTTC.

The chain links TRBV6-4 to TRBJ1-5, with a weak D call TRBD1 (5 bases). Germline V gives CDR1 MRHNA, CDR2 SNTAGT. The CDR3 totals 15 residues. V lost 6 bases to trimming and J lost 3 bases, with 15 bases between them. The CDR3 DNA is TGTGCCAGCAGGATCACCGACAGCGTCAATCAGCCCCAGCATTTT. Translating gives CASRITDSVNQPQHF.

Concerning this clone itself: Other nucleotide sequences from this sample produce the same CDR3. The chain couples TRBV5-1 to TRBJ1-1; D ambiguous. The CDR3 is 13 amino acids. V was trimmed by 2 bases and J by 1 base, leaving 6 bases between them. The V gene's germline CDR1 is SGHRS and CDR2 YFSETQ. CDR3 in DNA: TGCGCCAGCAGCTTAAGCCGGAACACTGAAGCTTTCTTT. This gives the protein CASSLSRNTEAFF.

The chain combines TRBV15 with TRBJ1-5; D possibly corresponds to TRBD1 (6 bases). Per germline, CDR1 LNHNV and CDR2 YYDKDF (reference sequence). The V end lost 5 bases, the J end lost 6 bases, and 17 bases lay between the germline ends. CDR3 size: 15 residues. CDR3 DNA sequence: TGTGCCACCAGCGGAGGGGGAGGGGGAGGTCAGCCCCAGCATTTT. Protein: CATSGGGGGGQPQHF. The whole variable domain, filled in from reference TRBV15 and TRBJ1-5, reads DAMVIQNPRYQVTQFGKPVTLSCSQTLNHNVMYWYQQKSSQAPKLLFHYYDKDFNNEADTPDNFQSRRPNTSFCFLDIRSPGLGDTAMYLCATSGGGGGGQPQHFGDGTRLSIL.

The rearrangement joins TRBV15 to TRBJ2-7; TRBD2 matches 10 bases. Germline V gives CDR1 LNHNV, CDR2 YYDKDF (reference sequence). Trimming removed 2 bases from V and 7 bases from J; junction bases left unmatched: 11. The CDR3 is 16 amino acids. Written as DNA, the CDR3 is TGTGCCACCAGCAGACCTAGCGGGAGTCGCGGGTCTGAGCAGTACTTC. Amino acid sequence: CATSRPSGSRGSEQYF.

The chain carries TRBV19 and TRBJ2-2; D perhaps matches TRBD2 (6 bases). Germline lookup yields CDR1 LNHDA and CDR2 SQIVND (reference sequence). CDR3 size: 16 residues. Deletions cut 9 bases from V and 6 bases from J, with 23 bases between. The DNA of the CDR3 is TGTGCCAGCAGTTATGAACTAGCCAGGCGGGCCGGGGAGCTGTTTTTT. Residues: CASSYELARRAGELFF. The full variable domain, rest sourced from reference TRBV19 and TRBJ2-2, is DGGITQSPKYLFRKEGQNVTLSCEQNLNHDAMYWYRQDPGQGLRLIYYSQIVNDFQKGDIAEGYSVSREKKESFPLTVTSAQKNPTAFYLCASSYELARRAGELFFGEGSRLTVL.

V usage is TRBV6-5 and J usage is TRBJ2-1; tentative D call: TRBD2 (6 bases). The CDR3 is made up of 15 amino acids. V was cut by 6 bases and J by 4 bases, with 16 bases left in between. Germline CDR1 reads MNHEY; CDR2 reads SVGAGI. The CDR3 nucleotides read TGTGCCAGCAGGGCCGGGACTCACCTTTACAATGAGCAGTTCTTC. Amino acid sequence: CASRAGTHLYNEQFF.

The chain links TRBV9 to TRBJ1-1; D is uncertain. The CDR3 contains 15 residues. Germline V gene lookup returns CDR1 SGDLS and CDR2 YYNGEE. Trimming took off 0 bases at V and 1 base at J, with 10 bases between the two ends. CDR3 coding DNA: TGTGCCAGCAGCGTAGCGGATGCAGGGAACACTGAAGCTTTCTTT. Translating gives CASSVADAGNTEAFF.

The chain is built from TRBV5-4 and TRBJ2-5; 8 bases match TRBD2. The CDR3 is 15 amino acids. V lost 3 bases, J lost 13 bases, and 17 bases stayed unmatched. Germline CDR1 reads SGHNT; CDR2 reads YYREEE (reference sequence). The CDR3, as DNA: TGTGCCAGCAGCTCCGGGACTAGTCTGTTTCATGGACCGTACTTC. Residues: CASSSGTSLFHGPYF.

V usage is TRBV9 and J usage is TRBJ1-1; D gene unclear. Per the germline V gene, CDR1 is SGDLS and CDR2 is YYNGEE. V lost 6 bases and J 3 bases, leaving 6 bases between the germline ends. CDR3 length: 11 residues. The CDR3 sequence is CASNRDTEAFF. CDR3 in DNA: TGTGCCAGCAATCGGGACACTGAAGCTTTCTTT.

V gene TRBV7-9 combines with J gene TRBJ1-5; D ambiguous. This CDR3 comprises 13 residues. Germline values: CDR1 SEHNR, CDR2 FQNEAQ (reference sequence). V lost 5 bases and J 2 bases, leaving 7 bases between the germline ends. CDR3 DNA: TGTGCCAGCAGCCCCCGGGGCAATCAGCCCCAGCATTTT. It encodes CASSPRGNQPQHF.

The V gene is TRBV5-1, the J gene TRBJ2-7, with D tentatively TRBD1 (5 bases). The CDR3 covers 12 residues. CDR1 is SGHRS and CDR2 is YFSETQ in the germline V gene. Trimming cost V 5 bases and J 3 bases, with 9 bases left between them. The CDR3 DNA is TGCGCCAGCAGGAAGGACAACTACGAGCAGTACTTC. Its translation: CASRKDNYEQYF.

This clone was counted only a few times. The rearrangement links TRBV28 to TRBJ1-5; D ambiguous. This CDR3 has 13 residues. V lost 8 bases, J lost 4 bases, and 12 bases lay in between. Per germline, CDR1 MDHEN and CDR2 SYDVKM. Here the CDR3 DNA reads TGTGCCAGCCAAAACCGGGGAAATCAGCCCCAGCATTTT. As protein: CASQNRGNQPQHF.

The count of this clone is one. The chain has TRBV30 and TRBJ2-7; 8 bases line up with TRBD2. The V gene end was trimmed by 0 bases and the J gene end by 3 bases; junction bases not matched to a gene: 4. The CDR3 is 14 residues long. CDR1 is GTSNPN, CDR2 SVGIG, per germline (reference sequence). The CDR3 sequence is CAWSVGGAGYEQYF. Here the CDR3 DNA reads TGTGCCTGGAGTGTCGGGGGGGCTGGCTACGAGCAGTACTTC.

The chain recombines TRBV18 with TRBJ2-5, with D possibly TRBD2 on 5 matching bases. From germline, CDR1 is KGHSH and CDR2 LQKENI. This CDR3 region has 14 residues. The V and J ends lost 3 bases and 4 bases respectively, with 12 bases between them. In DNA form, the CDR3 reads TGTGCCAGCTCACCTGTGGAGGTTCGAGAGACCCAGTACTTC. It codes for CASSPVEVRETQYF.

V usage is TRBV7-6 and J usage is TRBJ2-1; TRBD2 matches 10 bases. With 4 bases clipped from V and 6 bases from J, the junction kept 6 bases outside the gene matches. This CDR3 contains 15 residues. Germline V gene lookup returns CDR1 SGHVS and CDR2 FNYEAQ. CDR3 bases: TGTGCCAGCAGCTATCTAGCGGGAGCTACCAATGAGCAGTTCTTC. This translates into CASSYLAGATNEQFF.

A few counts support this clone. The V and J genes are TRBV2 and TRBJ1-4; 7 nucleotides line up with TRBD1. Germline V CDR1 and CDR2: SNHLY, FYNNEI. V was clipped by 1 base and J by 4 bases; unmatched bases: 3. The CDR3 runs 15 residues. This CDR3 is CASSEGTGRNEKLFF. Written as DNA, the CDR3 is TGTGCCAGCAGTGAAGGGACAGGACGTAATGAAAAACTGTTTTTT.

As regards this clone: The junction and the germline gene differ at one end; a read error may be behind it. The chain links TRBV7-8 to TRBJ2-6, with TRBD1 matching over 9 bases. Germline CDR1 and CDR2: SGHVS and FQNEAQ. The CDR3 extends over 13 amino acids. CDR3 coding DNA: TGTGCCAGCAGCTTCCCCATGGGGGACAGGGCCCATTTC. It is translated as CASSFPMGDRAHF.